A single sample gave rise to the 9 T cell receptor beta chains below, sequenced in a study of human T cells and chemical hapten exposure. TCRdb ran MiXCR on the RACE reads and lists one entry per CDR3 protein. The sample records about 100,000 distinct CDR3 sequences, about 10% being singletons. The time point here: patch test 2, 6 weeks after DPC sensitization. Regarding treatment: therapeutic diphenylcyclopropenone sensitization with weekly scalp DPC. The specimen comprised whole blood, sampled in connection with sensitization to the hapten diphenylcyclopropenone (DPC). The receptors derive from a woman aged 40 to 55 with alopecia areata. Some clones in this sample may be carry-over from other donors' samples.

This rearrangement joins TRBV6-6 to TRBJ2-6; D remains ambiguous. This CDR3 has 15 amino acids. The germline V gene has CDR1 MNHNY and CDR2 SVGAGI (reference sequence). With 7 bases removed from V and 0 bases from J, the gap between germline ends came to 10 bases. The CDR3 protein is CASTPESSGANVLTF. As DNA, the CDR3 is TGTGCCAGCACCCCTGAGAGCTCTGGGGCCAACGTCCTGACTTTC.

This clonotype was counted at least ten times. The chain couples TRBV12-3 or TRBV12-4 to TRBJ2-5; 7 bases fit TRBD2. The CDR3 spans 18 residues. Losses at the gene ends were 2 bases for V and 3 bases for J; bases not matched to a gene: 15. CDR3 protein: CASSLSIGASGDEETQYF. In DNA, the CDR3 is TGTGCCAGCAGTTTATCGATTGGAGCTAGCGGTGACGAAGAGACCCAGTACTTC.

This clonotype was seen at least ten times. The V and J genes are TRBV30 and TRBJ1-1, with TRBD1 as a possible D gene (5 bases). This CDR3 has 12 residues. Trimming stripped 5 bases from V and 1 base from J, with 8 bases between. CDR1 is GTSNPN and CDR2 is SVGIG in the germline V gene (reference sequence). In DNA, the CDR3 is TGTGCCTGGGCGGGGCAGAACACTGAAGCTTTCTTT. Translating gives CAWAGQNTEAFF. The entire variable domain, with the rest obtained from reference TRBV30 and TRBJ1-1, is as follows: SQTIHQWPATLVQPVGSPLSLECTVEGTSNPNLYWYRQAAGRGLQLLFYSVGIGQISSEVPQNLSASRPQDRQFILSSKKLLLSDSGFYLCAWAGQNTEAFFGQGTRLTVV.

This clonotype was counted at least ten times. This chain links TRBV6-2 or TRBV6-3 with TRBJ1-2; no definite D call. Germline lookup yields CDR1 MNHEY and CDR2 SVGEGT. Between the trimmed V and J ends, which lost 5 bases and 11 bases, there was a span of 18 bases. The CDR3 consists of 13 residues. The CDR3 sequence is CASSVISDGEYTF. The CDR3 DNA reads TGTGCCAGCAGTGTGATATCTGACGGTGAATACACCTTC.

In this sample, this clonotype turned up a few times. This chain connects TRBV6-4 to TRBJ2-3, with 13 bases identical to TRBD2. This CDR3 contains 15 residues. Germline V gives CDR1 MRHNA, CDR2 SNTAGT. V was pared by 6 bases and J by 5 bases, with 5 bases of the junction left unmatched. The DNA of the CDR3 is TGTGCCAGCAGGACTAGCGGGGGGCCTCGAGATACGCAGTATTTT. Translation gives CASRTSGGPRDTQYF.

The J gene is TRBJ1-5, the V gene TRBV5-6, with D maybe TRBD1 (6 bases). Trimming took 0 bases from V and 5 from J, leaving 12 bases between them. This CDR3 spans 15 amino acids. Germline lookup yields CDR1 SGHDT and CDR2 YYEEEE. CDR3 coding DNA: TGTGCCAGCAGCTTGGGTTACAGGGTGGATCAGCCCCAGCATTTT. Protein product: CASSLGYRVDQPQHF. Full variable domain (rest looked up from reference TRBV5-6 and TRBJ1-5): DAGVTQSPTHLIKTRGQQVTLRCSPKSGHDTVSWYQQALGQGPQFIFQYYEEEERQRGNFPDRFSGHQFPNYSSELNVNALLLGDSALYLCASSLGYRVDQPQHFGDGTRLSIL.

This chain uses TRBV28 with TRBJ2-7; D remains unclear. CDR1 and CDR2 (germline): MDHEN, SYDVKM. Trimming left V 5 bases short and J 4 bases short, with 18 bases between. The CDR3 contains 15 residues. The DNA of the CDR3 is TGTGCCAGCAGTCTCTCCCCGGACCGGGCATACGAGCAGTACTTC. Translated: CASSLSPDRAYEQYF.

The chain carries TRBV12-3 or TRBV12-4 and TRBJ2-3; 8 nucleotides agree with TRBD1. J lost 4 bases, V lost 5 bases, and 8 bases had no gene match. The CDR3 runs to 15 residues. The CDR3 coding sequence is TGTGCCAGCAGTACGCCGACAGGGGAGGCAGATACGCAGTATTTT. This gives the protein CASSTPTGEADTQYF.

At least ten counts were recorded for this clonotype. This chain joins TRBV27 and TRBJ2-7; D not certain. V dropped 5 bases and J dropped 3 bases, with 11 bases sitting between them. Per the germline V gene, CDR1 is MNHEY and CDR2 is SMNVEV (reference sequence). This CDR3 region has 13 residues. CDR3 nucleotide sequence: TGTGCCAGCAGTGTGGACGGATACTACGAGCAGTACTTC. Protein sequence: CASSVDGYYEQYF.